The clone carrying this T cell receptor (beta chain) has at least ten counts. Its antigen remains unknown. These data come from a study of T cells in Graves' hyperthyroidism and ophthalmopathy. General study points: Model predictions of ophthalmopathy came a median approximately seven months before onset. By a 13 V-J model, ophthalmopathy was set apart from stable hyperthyroidism.

Together with thyroid ultrasound, orbital computed tomography, serum thyroxine and TRAb, clinical symptoms were used for diagnoses. Ahead of any ophthalmopathy symptoms, the blood sample was obtained at the first diagnosis of hyperthyroidism. Between the trimmed V and J ends, which lost 0 bases and 3 bases, there was a span of 9 bases. Germline loops: CDR1 SGHTA, CDR2 FQGNSA. CDR3 length: 15 amino acids. RNA transcripts served as the template for amplifying TCR beta CDR3 regions. The HTBI primer set served for first-round RT-PCR of the TCR CDR3. A single record per CDR3 protein comes from TCRdb applying MiXCR to the multiplex PCR reads. Here the sample spans nearly 600,000 distinct CDR3 sequences, approximately 14% being singletons.

This chain connects TRBV7-2 to TRBJ1-5; D is uncertain. This TCR came from a woman aged 30 to 39 with Graves' hyperthyroidism that later progressed to Graves' ophthalmopathy. Sequences were obtained from blood. Here the CDR3 DNA reads TGTGCCAGCAGCTTAGCCCACTATTCCAATCAGCCCCAGCATTTT. It translates to CASSLAHYSNQPQHF.